The rows below give T cell receptor beta chains drawn from one sample of a study of shared clonotypes between healthy human individuals. Clones were read by immunoSEQ multiplex PCR, and TCRdb kept only the in-frame ones, dropping some. Among 1 million to 1.2 million clones, around 77% were seen once, and the ten largest hold more than 0.85%. The sequencing sample was made of memory CD4+ T cells from PBMCs. The receptors were sampled from a man aged 18 to 29 in good health. Some clones in this sample may be carry-over from other donors' samples. Each CDR3 is given with its conserved first and last residue. The D gene is left open where the match is weak. Clone size is stated in some rows and not others, as once, few, many or a class when expanded.

TRBJ2-1	-	TRBD2	TRBV18	CASSRRAGLDNEQFF	TGTGCCAGCTCCCGACGGGCGGGACTAGACAATGAGCAGTTCTTC
TRBJ1-4	few	-	TRBV18	CASSPGGNEKLFF	TGTGCCAGCTCACCAGGGGGGAATGAAAAACTGTTTTTT
TRBJ1-2	few	-	TRBV7-9	CAWGATEYGYTF	TGTGCCTGGGGGGCGACAGAGTATGGCTACACCTTC
TRBJ1-3	-	-	TRBV30	CAWSAPRRGQDTIYF	TGTGCCTGGAGCGCCCCGAGACGGGGGCAGGACACCATATATTTT
TRBJ2-7	-	TRBD2	TRBV2	CASSSGRAGEQYF	TGTGCCAGCAGTAGCGGGAGGGCCGGCGAGCAGTACTTC
TRBJ2-3	-	-	TRBV7-2	CASSLERADTQYF	TGTGCCAGCAGCTTAGAGCGGGCAGATACGCAGTATTTT
TRBJ2-7	few	TRBD2	TRBV28	CASSLVGTSGSSYEQYF	TGTGCCAGCAGTTTAGTGGGGACTAGCGGGAGTAGCTACGAGCAGTACTTC
TRBJ2-3	-	TRBD1	TRBV4-2	CASSYRGRIDTDTQYF	TGTGCCAGCAGTTACAGGGGGCGGATAGACACAGATACGCAGTATTTT
TRBJ1-2	-	TRBD1	TRBV4-3	CASSILTGANYGYTF	TGCGCCAGCAGCATTCTGACAGGGGCAAACTATGGCTACACCTTC
TRBJ2-7	-	-	TRBV5-6	CASSQKGRTYEQYF	TGTGCCAGCAGCCAAAAGGGACGGACCTACGAGCAGTACTTC
TRBJ2-5	-	TRBD2	TRBV5-1	CASSRGSSGRSRETQYF	TGCGCCAGCAGCCGGGGGTCCAGCGGGAGAAGTCGAGAGACCCAGTACTTC
TRBJ2-2	-	-	TRBV28	CASSFLQRDSPGELFF	TGTGCCAGCAGTTTCCTTCAGCGGGACAGCCCCGGGGAGCTGTTTTTT
TRBJ2-7	many	TRBD1	TRBV18	CASSATGEPYEQYF	TGTGCCAGCTCAGCGACAGGGGAGCCCTACGAGCAGTACTTC
TRBJ2-5	-	TRBD1	TRBV2	CASSRNAGTAETQYF	TGTGCCAGCAGCAGAAACGCCGGGACAGCGGAGACCCAGTACTTC
TRBJ1-1	-	-	TRBV18	CASSPAVLNTEAFF	TGTGCCAGCTCACCCGCAGTCTTGAACACTGAAGCTTTCTTT
TRBJ2-3	-	-	TRBV2	CASIVGRGTDTQYF	TGTGCCAGCATTGTAGGAAGGGGCACAGATACGCAGTATTTT
TRBJ1-2	-	TRBD1	TRBV18	CASSEGQGNFGYGYTF	TGTGCCAGCTCAGAAGGACAGGGGAATTTTGGCTATGGCTACACCTTC
TRBJ1-1	-	-	TRBV7-6	CASSLGQNTEAFF	TGTGCCAGCAGCTTGGGGCAGAACACTGAAGCTTTCTTT
TRBJ2-3	-	-	TRBV2	CASSDDRTTDTQYF	TGTGCCAGCAGTGACGACAGAACCACAGATACGCAGTATTTT
TRBJ2-5	-	TRBD1	TRBV4-2	CASAPDRGRETQYF	TGTGCCAGTGCACCCGACAGGGGGAGAGAGACCCAGTACTTC
TRBJ2-7	-	TRBD1	TRBV5-4	CASRRTGVYEQYF	TGTGCCAGCCGACGGACAGGGGTTTACGAGCAGTACTTC